The 30 T cell receptor beta chains listed next were all sequenced from one sample in a study of blood T cell repertoires in COVID-19. Using immunoSEQ multiplex PCR, the repertoire was profiled, and TCRdb retains in-frame clones only, with some absent. This table holds 250,000 to 300,000 clones, roughly 90% found once. Sequencing used peripheral blood. The origin of the receptors is a woman aged 30 to 39 with COVID-19, enrolled during active disease.

This clone showed up just once. This rearrangement joins TRBV19 to TRBJ1-2; 7 nucleotides line up with TRBD1. The CDR3 consists of 15 residues. CDR1 and CDR2 (germline): LNHDA, SQIVND (reference sequence). Losses at the gene ends were 3 bases for V and 7 bases for J; bases not matched to a gene: 11. CDR3 in DNA: TGTGCCAGTAGTATTGAGGGGGCTACCTCACGTGGCTACACCTTC. Encoded protein: CASSIEGATSRGYTF. The full variable domain, with the rest looked up from reference TRBV19 and TRBJ1-2, is DGGITQSPKYLFRKEGQNVTLSCEQNLNHDAMYWYRQDPGQGLRLIYYSQIVNDFQKGDIAEGYSVSREKKESFPLTVTSAQKNPTAFYLCASSIEGATSRGYTFGSGTRLTVV.

As regards this clone: Other DNA sequences in the sample encode the same CDR3. The genes are TRBV27 and TRBJ1-2; unclear D gene. V lost 5 bases, J lost 3 bases, and 10 bases lay in between. Germline CDR1 MNHEY, CDR2 SMNVEV (reference sequence). This CDR3 has 13 amino acids. The DNA for the CDR3 is TGTGCCAGCAGTCCCCAGGTCGACTATGGCTACACCTTC. It translates to CASSPQVDYGYTF.

With respect to this clone: At one end the junction does not follow the germline gene, possibly because of a read error. The chain links TRBV7-8 to TRBJ2-7; maybe TRBD2 (7 bases). The germline V gene encodes CDR1 SGHVS and CDR2 FQNEAQ. The CDR3 runs to 16 residues. CDR3 region: CASRLGRGPSSYEQYF. CDR3 sequence (DNA): TGTGCCAGCAGGTTAGGGCGGGGGCCGAGCTCCTACGAGCAGTACTTC.

The chain employs TRBV2 and TRBJ1-3; D is possibly TRBD1 (5 bases). Deletions cut 7 bases from V and 2 bases from J, with 9 bases between. Per the germline V gene, CDR1 is SNHLY and CDR2 is FYNNEI. The CDR3 has 13 amino acids. CDR3: CASTGLPGNTIYF. The CDR3 DNA reads as TGTGCCAGCACGGGACTACCTGGAAACACCATATATTTT.

V is TRBV5-1 and J is TRBJ2-7; tentative D call: TRBD2 (6 bases). The length of the CDR3 is 15 residues. V gave up 1 base and J gave up 1 base, with 12 bases separating them. CDR1 is SGHRS and CDR2 is YFSETQ in the germline V gene. The CDR3 DNA follows: TGCGCCAGCAGCTTGAATACCGGGGGATCCTACGAGCAGTACTTC. This translates into CASSLNTGGSYEQYF.

This clone was counted between two and nine times. V and J are TRBV5-1 and TRBJ1-1; D remains ambiguous. This CDR3 comprises 13 residues. Germline V gene sequence: CDR1 SGHRS, CDR2 YFSETQ. Trimming stripped 1 base from V and 4 bases from J, with 8 bases between. CDR3 protein: CASSLRQATEAFF. In DNA form, the CDR3 reads TGCGCCAGCAGCTTGCGTCAGGCCACTGAAGCTTTCTTT.

This clone was observed once. The chain couples TRBV6-5 to TRBJ2-7, with 9 bases aligning to TRBD1. CDR3 length: 14 amino acids. Germline trimming cut 6 bases from V and 3 bases from J; bases unmatched to any gene: 6. Looked up from germline, CDR1 is MNHEY and CDR2 is SVGAGI. CDR3 amino acids: CASSPGTGYYEQYF. The CDR3 region has the DNA TGTGCCAGCAGCCCCGGGACAGGGTACTACGAGCAGTACTTC.

The rearrangement joins TRBV4-1 to TRBJ1-3; unclear D gene. V was shortened by 4 bases and J by 1 base, with 17 bases between the two germline ends. This CDR3 has 17 residues. Germline assignment: CDR1 MGHRA and CDR2 YSYEKL. The CDR3 protein is CASSLTEGAGSGNTIYF. CDR3 in DNA: TGCGCCAGCAGCCTCACAGAGGGCGCAGGATCTGGAAACACCATATATTTT.

The rearrangement links TRBV5-6 to TRBJ1-5; D unresolved. CDR3 size: 16 residues. V was clipped by 3 bases and J by 2 bases, with 15 bases between them. Germline-derived CDR1 and CDR2 are SGHDT and YYEEEE. The CDR3 loop reads CASSSPDRLGNQPQHF. The CDR3 DNA is TGTGCCAGCAGCTCCCCAGATAGACTTGGCAATCAGCCCCAGCATTTT.

This rearrangement joins TRBV25-1 to TRBJ2-5, with TRBD2 matching 11 bases. Trimming took 2 bases from V and 3 from J; bases not matched to a gene: 8. This CDR3 contains 17 residues. The germline gives CDR1 MGHDK, CDR2 SYGVNS. CDR3 region: CASSERWLAGGKETQYF. In DNA form, the CDR3 reads TGTGCCAGCAGTGAAAGGTGGTTAGCGGGGGGGAAAGAGACCCAGTACTTC.

This clone was observed once. V and J are TRBV10-2 and TRBJ2-1; tentatively, D is TRBD2 (5 bases). CDR1 and CDR2 (germline): WSHSY, SAAADI. The CDR3 contains 11 residues. V shed 8 bases and J shed 15 bases, with 17 bases lying between them. The CDR3: CASGSPGSGFF. Here the CDR3 DNA reads TGCGCCAGCGGGTCCCCGGGATCGGGGTTCTTC.

The chain combines TRBV28 with TRBJ2-1; 7 nucleotides agree with TRBD1. Germline assignment: CDR1 MDHEN and CDR2 SYDVKM. The CDR3 consists of 13 residues. After removal of 1 base from V and 12 bases from J, the junction contained 6 bases not matched to a gene. The chain's CDR3 is CASSLLDHRGQFF. For the CDR3, the DNA is TGTGCCAGCAGTTTATTAGATCACAGGGGGCAGTTCTTC. Filled out from reference TRBV28 and TRBJ2-1, the complete variable domain reads DVKVTQSSRYLVKRTGEKVFLECVQDMDHENMFWYRQDPGLGLRLIYFSYDVKMKEKGDIPEGYSVSREKKERFSLILESASTNQTSMYLCASSLLDHRGQFFGPGTRLTVL.

The chain links TRBV11-2 to TRBJ2-7; 7 positions match TRBD1. The V and J ends lost 4 bases and 2 bases, in that order; junction bases with no gene match: 5. Germline-derived CDR1 and CDR2 are SGHAT and FQNNGV. The CDR3 loop spans 14 amino acids. CDR3 sequence (DNA): TGTGCCAGCAGCTCTATGACAGGGACCTACGAGCAGTACTTC. This translates into CASSSMTGTYEQYF.

The CDR3 spells CASSLQPGHLQWANEKLFF. The CDR3 coding sequence is TGCGCCAGCAGCCTACAACCGGGACACCTTCAGTGGGCTAATGAAAAACTGTTTTTT. The rearrangement joins TRBV5-1 to TRBJ1-4, with a possible D match to TRBD1 (6 bases). V lost 4 bases and J 3 bases, leaving 25 bases between the germline ends. CDR1 SGHRS and CDR2 YFSETQ come from the germline V gene. There are 19 residues in the CDR3.

V and J are TRBV21-1 and TRBJ1-2; TRBD1, as called in the table, went unchecked against the DNA. TRBV21-1 represents a pseudogene. The CDR3 loop spans 18 amino acids. The CDR3 here is CASNRFRDRGSANYGYTF. CDR3 DNA sequence: TGTGCCAGCAATAGGTTCCGAGACAGGGGCTCGGCGAACTATGGCTACACCTTC.

The chain joins TRBV5-4 to TRBJ2-1; D might be TRBD2 (5 bases). V gave up 1 base and J gave up 5 bases, with 7 bases separating them. Germline V gives CDR1 SGHNT, CDR2 YYREEE (reference sequence). The CDR3 has 13 residues. CDR3 in DNA: TGTGCCAGCAGCTTGAAGGGAGACAATGAGCAGTTCTTC. This codes for CASSLKGDNEQFF.

The CDR3 spells CASSYTDRGNTIYF. DNA of the CDR3: TGTGCCAGCAGCTATACGGACAGGGGAAACACCATATATTTT. The rearrangement joins TRBV7-9 to TRBJ1-3, with 7 nucleotides matching TRBD1. CDR3 length equals 14 residues. Germline trimming cut 4 bases from V and 4 bases from J; bases unmatched to any gene: 4. Looked up from germline, CDR1 is SEHNR and CDR2 is FQNEAQ (reference sequence).

The V and J genes are TRBV2 and TRBJ1-4; D gene uncertain. Trimming cost V 7 bases and J 0 bases, with 9 bases left between them. Germline V CDR1 and CDR2: SNHLY, FYNNEI. The length of the CDR3 is 14 residues. CDR3 amino acids: CASTSRATNEKLFF. Written as DNA, the CDR3 is TGTGCCAGCACCAGCCGGGCAACTAATGAAAAACTGTTTTTT. Looking up the rest from reference TRBV2 and TRBJ1-4 gives the full variable domain: EPEVTQTPSHQVTQMGQEVILRCVPISNHLYFYWYRQILGQKVEFLVSFYNNEISEKSEIFDDQFSVERPDGSNFTLKIRSTKLEDSAMYFCASTSRATNEKLFFGSGTQLSVL.

This clone was counted only a few times. The chain is built from TRBV29-1 and TRBJ2-1, with 11 positions matching TRBD2. Per the germline V gene, CDR1 is SQVTM and CDR2 is ANQGSEA. The CDR3 is 14 residues long. After removal of 4 bases from V and 4 bases from J, the junction contained 3 bases not matched to a gene. The CDR3 protein is CSVATSGVYNEQFF. In DNA, the CDR3 is TGCAGCGTTGCGACTAGCGGGGTATACAATGAGCAGTTCTTC.

CDR3 coding DNA: TGTGCCAGCAGCTGGGTCAGGGGCATGAACACTGAAGCTTTCTTT. Protein sequence: CASSWVRGMNTEAFF. This sequence joins TRBV5-6 and TRBJ1-1; a weak D match, TRBD1 (6 bases). The CDR3 runs to 15 residues. Germline values: CDR1 SGHDT, CDR2 YYEEEE. Trimming pared 3 bases from V and 0 bases from J, leaving 12 bases between.

This clone was found a few times. The gene calls are TRBV6-1 and TRBJ1-4; D might be TRBD1 (6 bases). The V gene's germline CDR1 is MNHNS and CDR2 SASEGT. V was cut by 2 bases and J by 6 bases, with 10 bases left in between. CDR3 length: 14 residues. CDR3 sequence: CASSEIGTYEKLFF. DNA of the CDR3: TGTGCCAGCAGTGAAATCGGGACATATGAAAAACTGTTTTTT.

This chain joins TRBV10-3 and TRBJ2-7; 7 bases line up with TRBD2. CDR1 ENHRY and CDR2 SYGVKD come from the germline V gene. This CDR3 has 14 residues. The junction had 4 bases not matched to a gene; V was cut back by 3 bases and J by 2 bases. DNA for the CDR3: TGTGCCATCAGTGATTGGGAGGGAACCTACGAGCAGTACTTC. Its translation is CAISDWEGTYEQYF.

The V call is TRBV5-1, the J call TRBJ2-1, with TRBD2 as a possible D gene (6 bases). V dropped 4 bases and J dropped 7 bases, with 12 bases sitting between them. CDR1 SGHRS and CDR2 YFSETQ come from the germline V gene. This CDR3 is 13 amino acids long. Here the CDR3 DNA reads TGCGCCAGCAGCCCCGGACGGGGGAATGAGCAGTTCTTC. Residues: CASSPGRGNEQFF.

This rearrangement joins TRBV7-9 to TRBJ2-7; 8 bases are shared with TRBD1. The junction had 4 bases not matched to a gene; V was cut back by 3 bases and J by 3 bases. The CDR3 is 14 residues long. The germline V gene has CDR1 SEHNR and CDR2 FQNEAQ (reference sequence). DNA of the CDR3: TGTGCCAGCAGCTTCGGACAGGGAGGCTACGAGCAGTACTTC. Translating it yields CASSFGQGGYEQYF.

In this sample, this clone turned up a few times. Other DNA sequences within the sample encode an identical CDR3. The chain has TRBV2 and TRBJ1-2; a possible D gene is TRBD1 (6 bases). V lost 5 bases, J lost 5 bases, and 9 bases lay in between. Germline V gene lookup returns CDR1 SNHLY and CDR2 FYNNEI. The CDR3 is 12 residues long. For the CDR3, the DNA is TGTGCCAGCAGTCCACAGGGATATGGCTACACCTTC. It is translated as CASSPQGYGYTF.

This chain uses TRBV27 with TRBJ1-6; D remains ambiguous. Germline CDR1 is MNHEY and CDR2 is SMNVEV (reference sequence). V was trimmed by 0 bases and J by 0 bases, leaving 9 bases between them. The length of the CDR3 is 17 residues. The CDR3 here is CASSLSVGSSYNSPLHF. The CDR3 DNA is TGTGCCAGCAGTTTATCGGTTGGGAGCTCCTATAATTCACCCCTCCACTTT.

This clone was counted between two and nine times. The chain employs TRBV12-5 and TRBJ2-5; 11 nucleotides line up with TRBD2. Germline V CDR1 and CDR2: LGHNT, FRNRAP. This CDR3 region has 13 residues. Trimming cost V 9 bases and J 7 bases; bases outside gene matches: 7. As DNA, the CDR3 is TGTGCTAGCCTTAGCGGGGGGGCAGGGACCCAGTACTTC. Protein: CASLSGGAGTQYF.

The chain recombines TRBV3-1 (or the pseudogene TRBV3-2) with TRBJ2-5; D is possibly TRBD1 (6 bases). Trimming removed 5 bases from V and 1 base from J, with 14 bases in between. This CDR3 has 15 residues. Germline loops: CDR1 LGHDT, CDR2 YNNKEL (reference sequence). CDR3 in DNA: TGTGCCAGCAGCACCCGGACAGTATTCCAAGAGACCCAGTACTTC. This encodes CASSTRTVFQETQYF.

This clone was counted a single time. The J gene is TRBJ2-7, the V gene TRBV5-4; TRBD1 agrees at 9 bases. Germline values: CDR1 SGHNT, CDR2 YYREEE (reference sequence). V gave up 4 bases and J gave up 3 bases; unmatched junction bases: 11. The CDR3 is 16 amino acids. CDR3 bases: TGTGCCAGCAGCATTAGACCGGGACAGGGAATCTACGAGCAGTACTTC. This translates into CASSIRPGQGIYEQYF.

This clone was observed a single time. The chain employs TRBV5-4 and TRBJ2-5, with 12 bases that match TRBD2. CDR1 is SGHNT and CDR2 is YYREEE in the germline V gene (reference sequence). V trimming: 2 bases; J trimming: 0 bases; junction bases outside the gene matches: 5. This CDR3 has 17 amino acids. The CDR3 DNA follows: TGTGCCAGCAGCTTACGGGGGACTAGCGGGTACCAAGAGACCCAGTACTTC. Translation: CASSLRGTSGYQETQYF.